The rows below give T cell receptor beta chains drawn from one sample of a study of shared clonotypes between healthy human individuals. Clones were sequenced by immunoSEQ multiplex PCR, and TCRdb holds only the in-frame ones, with some missing. In the table there are roughly 2.2 million clones, roughly 92% of which are singletons. Sequenced input: naive CD4+ T cells from PBMCs. These TCRs come from a man younger than 35 in good health. Some clones in this sample may be carry-over from other donors' samples. The CDR3 runs from the conserved cysteine through the conserved F or W.

j_call: TRBJ2-3
v_call: TRBV27
cdr3_aa: CASSFPADTQYF

j_call: TRBJ1-1
v_call: TRBV27
cdr3_aa: CASSLRTTNTEAFF

j_call: TRBJ1-1
v_call: TRBV18
cdr3_aa: CASSPPRGEDVEAFF

j_call: TRBJ2-5
v_call: TRBV5-1
cdr3_aa: CASSLSGTAEETQYF

j_call: TRBJ2-1
v_call: TRBV14
cdr3_aa: CASSQTVSSYNEQFF

j_call: TRBJ2-7
v_call: TRBV19
cdr3_aa: CASGLDRSGEQYF

j_call: TRBJ1-3
v_call: TRBV30
cdr3_aa: CAWSVVPGNTIYF

j_call: TRBJ1-1
v_call: TRBV28
cdr3_aa: CASSLGQGYTEAFF

j_call: TRBJ2-6
v_call: TRBV6-5
cdr3_aa: CASSYSVANGANVLTF

j_call: TRBJ1-2
v_call: TRBV6-1
cdr3_aa: CASSENGADYGYTF

j_call: TRBJ2-3
v_call: TRBV7-3
cdr3_aa: CASSRLAADTDTQYF

j_call: TRBJ2-7
v_call: TRBV5-5
cdr3_aa: CASSSPGTGIEEQYF

j_call: TRBJ1-2
v_call: TRBV7-9
cdr3_aa: CASSLATGTGGYGYTF

j_call: TRBJ1-5
v_call: TRBV28
cdr3_aa: CASSPAGVIQPQHF

j_call: TRBJ1-2
v_call: TRBV27
cdr3_aa: CASSFRGNNGYTF

j_call: TRBJ2-7
v_call: TRBV28
cdr3_aa: CASSSPGQKTYEQYF

j_call: TRBJ1-1
v_call: TRBV29-1
cdr3_aa: CSAAFEMNTEAFF

j_call: TRBJ2-2
v_call: TRBV4-3
cdr3_aa: CASSQGPSGRAGTGELFF

j_call: TRBJ2-7
v_call: TRBV28
cdr3_aa: CASRTTGFTYEQYF

j_call: TRBJ2-1
v_call: TRBV5-1
cdr3_aa: CASSLLGELVSNEQFF

j_call: TRBJ1-1
v_call: TRBV5-4
cdr3_aa: CASRHYRGDTEAFF

j_call: TRBJ1-5
v_call: TRBV2
cdr3_aa: CASSPLGQSGQHF

j_call: TRBJ1-4
v_call: TRBV5-4
cdr3_aa: CASSLDRGSRTNEKLFF

j_call: TRBJ1-1
v_call: TRBV11-1
cdr3_aa: CASSLLREMNTEAFF

j_call: TRBJ2-7
v_call: TRBV10-1
cdr3_aa: CASSESSGQPYEQYF

j_call: TRBJ1-2
v_call: TRBV19
cdr3_aa: CASSIQAGYGYTF

j_call: TRBJ2-1
v_call: TRBV9
cdr3_aa: CASSVEVFSDNEQFF

j_call: TRBJ2-1
v_call: TRBV5-1
cdr3_aa: CASSLIGTGGDEQFF

j_call: TRBJ2-1
v_call: TRBV11-2
cdr3_aa: CASSLGAEQTRVFF

j_call: TRBJ1-2
v_call: TRBV30
cdr3_aa: CAWTGDTGYGYTF

j_call: TRBJ2-3
v_call: TRBV7-9
cdr3_aa: CASTQTDTQYF

j_call: TRBJ2-5
v_call: TRBV5-1
cdr3_aa: CASSKGQGAQETQYF

j_call: TRBJ2-7
v_call: TRBV27
cdr3_aa: CASSRASDYEQYF

j_call: TRBJ1-1
v_call: TRBV5-1
cdr3_aa: CASRTGRLGPNTEAFF

j_call: TRBJ1-2
v_call: TRBV27
cdr3_aa: CASSRGGTGVNYGYTF

j_call: TRBJ1-2
v_call: TRBV5-1
cdr3_aa: CASSLRSPRDYGYTF

j_call: TRBJ1-3
v_call: TRBV18
cdr3_aa: CASSPRSVLGNTIYF

j_call: TRBJ2-7
v_call: TRBV9
cdr3_aa: CASSVDQGSSYEQYF

j_call: TRBJ1-3
v_call: TRBV15
cdr3_aa: CATSRVQANSGNTIYF

j_call: TRBJ2-7
v_call: TRBV10-2
cdr3_aa: CASTRDQYEQYF

j_call: TRBJ1-1
v_call: TRBV29-1
cdr3_aa: CSAHLIGFNTEAFF

j_call: TRBJ2-3
v_call: TRBV29-1
cdr3_aa: CSTDTDTQYF

j_call: TRBJ1-2
v_call: TRBV28
cdr3_aa: CASSFPGGLDYGYTF

j_call: TRBJ2-2
v_call: TRBV4-3
cdr3_aa: CASSRRRGDTGELFF

j_call: TRBJ1-1
v_call: TRBV28
cdr3_aa: CASSSVSMNTEAFF

j_call: TRBJ2-7
v_call: TRBV9
cdr3_aa: CASSVTGTSYEQYF

j_call: TRBJ1-2
v_call: TRBV7-8
cdr3_aa: CASSLEEGTYGYTF

j_call: TRBJ2-1
v_call: TRBV19
cdr3_aa: CASTQGGNEQFF

j_call: TRBJ2-5
v_call: TRBV6-1
cdr3_aa: CASSARQFQETQYF

j_call: TRBJ2-5
v_call: TRBV6-1
cdr3_aa: CASGTQAPPLGTQYF

j_call: TRBJ2-5
v_call: TRBV9
cdr3_aa: CASSPQQGSGPSGIYETQYF

j_call: TRBJ1-2
v_call: TRBV30
cdr3_aa: CAWSLTTLLGYTF

j_call: TRBJ2-1
v_call: TRBV5-1
cdr3_aa: CASSLAIARGVGEQFF

j_call: TRBJ2-5
v_call: TRBV9
cdr3_aa: CASTAGGVRETQYF

j_call: TRBJ2-1
v_call: TRBV18
cdr3_aa: CASSRSGVAGVYEQFF